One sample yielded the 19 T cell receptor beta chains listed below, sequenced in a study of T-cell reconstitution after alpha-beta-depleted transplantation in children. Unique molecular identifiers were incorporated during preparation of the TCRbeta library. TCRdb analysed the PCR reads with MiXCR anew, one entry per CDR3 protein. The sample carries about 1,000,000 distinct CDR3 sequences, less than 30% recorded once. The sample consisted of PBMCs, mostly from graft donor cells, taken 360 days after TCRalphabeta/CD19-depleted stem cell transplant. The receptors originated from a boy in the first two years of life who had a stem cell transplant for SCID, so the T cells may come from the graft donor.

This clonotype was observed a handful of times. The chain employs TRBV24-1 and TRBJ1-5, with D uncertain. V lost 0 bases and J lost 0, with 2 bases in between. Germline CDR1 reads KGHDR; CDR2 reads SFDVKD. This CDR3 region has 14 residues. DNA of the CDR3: TGTGCCACCAGTGATTTGTATAGCAATCAGCCCCAGCATTTT. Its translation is CATSDLYSNQPQHF.

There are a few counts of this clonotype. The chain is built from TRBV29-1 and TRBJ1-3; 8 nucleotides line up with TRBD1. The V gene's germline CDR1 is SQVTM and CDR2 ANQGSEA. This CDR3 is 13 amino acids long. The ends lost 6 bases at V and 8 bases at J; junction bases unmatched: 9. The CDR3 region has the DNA TGCAGCGTGTGGACAGGGATTGAGGACACCATATATTTT. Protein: CSVWTGIEDTIYF.

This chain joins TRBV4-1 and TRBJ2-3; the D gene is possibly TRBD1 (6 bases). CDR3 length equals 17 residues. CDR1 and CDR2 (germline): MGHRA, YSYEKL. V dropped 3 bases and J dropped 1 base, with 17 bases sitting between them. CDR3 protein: CASSHPPEPGGTDTQYF. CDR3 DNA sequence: TGCGCCAGCAGCCACCCTCCTGAACCAGGGGGCACAGATACGCAGTATTTT.

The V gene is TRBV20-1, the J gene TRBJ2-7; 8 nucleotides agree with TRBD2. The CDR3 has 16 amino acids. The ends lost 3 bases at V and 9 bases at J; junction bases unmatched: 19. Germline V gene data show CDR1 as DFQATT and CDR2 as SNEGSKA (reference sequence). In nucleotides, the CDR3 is TGCAGTGCTAGTTCGACTAGCGACCTCACTTTACGAGGGCAGTACTTC. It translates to CSASSTSDLTLRGQYF.

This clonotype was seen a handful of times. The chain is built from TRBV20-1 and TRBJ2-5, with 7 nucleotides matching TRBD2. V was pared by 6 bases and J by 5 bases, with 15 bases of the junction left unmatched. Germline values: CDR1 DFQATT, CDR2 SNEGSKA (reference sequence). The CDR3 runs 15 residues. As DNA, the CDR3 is TGCAGTGCAAATCCGGGACTATCAGGAGGGGAGACCCAGTACTTC. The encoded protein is CSANPGLSGGETQYF.

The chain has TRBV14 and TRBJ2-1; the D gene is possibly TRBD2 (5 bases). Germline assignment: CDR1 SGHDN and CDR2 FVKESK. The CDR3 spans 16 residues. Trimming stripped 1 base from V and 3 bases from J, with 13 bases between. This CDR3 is CASSQGGNFYYNEQFF. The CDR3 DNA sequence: TGTGCCAGCAGCCAAGGAGGGAACTTTTACTACAATGAGCAGTTCTTC.

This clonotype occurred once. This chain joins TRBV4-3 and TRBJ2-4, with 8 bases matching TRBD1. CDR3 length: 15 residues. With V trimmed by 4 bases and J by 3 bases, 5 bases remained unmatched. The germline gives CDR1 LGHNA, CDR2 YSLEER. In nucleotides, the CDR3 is TGCGCCAGCAGCCTCAGGGGGCGGGGCAAAAACATTCAGTACTTC. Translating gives CASSLRGRGKNIQYF.

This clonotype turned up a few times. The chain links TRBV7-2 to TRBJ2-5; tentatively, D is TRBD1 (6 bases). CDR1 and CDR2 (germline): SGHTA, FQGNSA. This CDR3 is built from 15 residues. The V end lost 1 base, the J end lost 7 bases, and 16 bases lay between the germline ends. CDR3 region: CASSLGGQTVGTQYF. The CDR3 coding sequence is TGTGCCAGCAGCTTAGGAGGACAGACGGTAGGGACCCAGTACTTC.

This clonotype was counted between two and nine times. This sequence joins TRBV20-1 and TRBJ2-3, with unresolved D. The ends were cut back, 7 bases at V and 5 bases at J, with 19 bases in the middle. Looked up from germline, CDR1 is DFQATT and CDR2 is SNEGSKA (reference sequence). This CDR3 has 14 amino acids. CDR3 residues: CSVAGSHLEDTQYF. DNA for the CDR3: TGCAGTGTAGCCGGGTCCCATCTAGAAGATACGCAGTATTTT.

CDR3 sequence (DNA): TGTGCCAGCAGCCCCTCAAGGTTCGGGGTAGCGGGGTACAATGAGCAGTTCTTC. It specifies CASSPSRFGVAGYNEQFF. The V and J genes are TRBV11-2 and TRBJ2-1; 8 bases are shared with TRBD2. The CDR3 runs to 18 residues. Germline V CDR1 and CDR2: SGHAT, FQNNGV. The trim removed 5 bases at V and 4 bases at J, leaving 16 bases unmatched.

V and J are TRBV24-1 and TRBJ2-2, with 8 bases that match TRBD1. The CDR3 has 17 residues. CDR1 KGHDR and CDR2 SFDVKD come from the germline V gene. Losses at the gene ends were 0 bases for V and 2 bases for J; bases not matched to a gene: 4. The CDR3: CATSDLPTGGNTGELFF. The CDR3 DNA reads TGTGCCACCAGTGATTTGCCCACAGGGGGTAACACCGGGGAGCTGTTTTTT.

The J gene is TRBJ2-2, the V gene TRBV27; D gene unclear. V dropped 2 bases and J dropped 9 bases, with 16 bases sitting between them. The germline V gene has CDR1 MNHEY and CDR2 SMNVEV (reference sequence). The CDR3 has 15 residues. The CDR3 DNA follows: TGTGCCAGCAGTTTAACCCTTCTTAGCCCCCGGGAGCTGTTTTTT. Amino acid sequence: CASSLTLLSPRELFF.

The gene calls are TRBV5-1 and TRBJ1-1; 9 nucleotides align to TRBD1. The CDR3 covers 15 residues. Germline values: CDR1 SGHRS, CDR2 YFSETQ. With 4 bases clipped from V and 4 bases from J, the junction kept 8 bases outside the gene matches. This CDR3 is CASSPGQGLGTEAFF. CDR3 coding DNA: TGCGCCAGCAGCCCAGGACAGGGGCTGGGCACTGAAGCTTTCTTT. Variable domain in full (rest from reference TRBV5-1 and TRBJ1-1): KAGVTQTPRYLIKTRGQQVTLSCSPISGHRSVSWYQQTPGQGLQFLFEYFSETQRNKGNFPGRFSGRQFSNSRSEMNVSTLELGDSALYLCASSPGQGLGTEAFFGQGTRLTVV.

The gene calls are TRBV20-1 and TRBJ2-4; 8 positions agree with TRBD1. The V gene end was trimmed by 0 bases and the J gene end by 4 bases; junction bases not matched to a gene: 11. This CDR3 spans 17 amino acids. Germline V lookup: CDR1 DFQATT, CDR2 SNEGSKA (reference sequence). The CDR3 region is CSAREIPGQDIKNIQYF. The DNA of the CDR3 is TGCAGTGCTAGAGAGATTCCGGGACAGGATATAAAAAACATTCAGTACTTC.

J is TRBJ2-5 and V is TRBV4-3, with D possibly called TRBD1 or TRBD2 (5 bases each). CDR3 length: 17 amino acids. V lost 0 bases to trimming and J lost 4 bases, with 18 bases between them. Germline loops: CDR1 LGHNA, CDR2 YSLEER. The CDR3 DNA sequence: TGCGCCAGCAGCCAAGATGATAGCTGGGGGTCCCCAGAGACCCAGTACTTC. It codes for CASSQDDSWGSPETQYF.

In DNA, the CDR3 is TGTGCCAGCAGTAAAAGGGTAACCCCCAATCAGCCCCAGCATTTT. It codes for CASSKRVTPNQPQHF. The chain uses TRBV28 and TRBJ1-5; D ambiguous. CDR1 MDHEN and CDR2 SYDVKM come from the germline V gene. The CDR3 spans 15 residues. Trimming cost V 5 bases and J 3 bases, with 14 bases left between them.

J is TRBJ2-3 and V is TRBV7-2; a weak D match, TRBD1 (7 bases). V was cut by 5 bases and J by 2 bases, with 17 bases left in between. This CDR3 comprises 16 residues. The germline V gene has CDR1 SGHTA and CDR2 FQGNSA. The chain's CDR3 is CASSPRQGLHTDTQYF. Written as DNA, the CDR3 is TGTGCCAGCAGCCCTCGACAGGGACTCCACACAGATACGCAGTATTTT.

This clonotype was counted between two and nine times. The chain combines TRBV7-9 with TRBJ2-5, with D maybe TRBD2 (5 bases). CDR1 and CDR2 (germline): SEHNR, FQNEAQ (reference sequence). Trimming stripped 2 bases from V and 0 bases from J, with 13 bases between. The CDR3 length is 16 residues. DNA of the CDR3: TGTGCCAGCAGCTTATGGGTAGCGAGGAACCAAGAGACCCAGTACTTC. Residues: CASSLWVARNQETQYF.

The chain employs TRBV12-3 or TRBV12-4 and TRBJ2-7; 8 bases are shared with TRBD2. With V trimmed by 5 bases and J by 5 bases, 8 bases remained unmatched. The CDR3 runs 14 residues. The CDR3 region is CASSPYPRGDEQYF. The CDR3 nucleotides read TGTGCCAGCAGTCCCTATCCGCGGGGGGACGAGCAGTACTTC.